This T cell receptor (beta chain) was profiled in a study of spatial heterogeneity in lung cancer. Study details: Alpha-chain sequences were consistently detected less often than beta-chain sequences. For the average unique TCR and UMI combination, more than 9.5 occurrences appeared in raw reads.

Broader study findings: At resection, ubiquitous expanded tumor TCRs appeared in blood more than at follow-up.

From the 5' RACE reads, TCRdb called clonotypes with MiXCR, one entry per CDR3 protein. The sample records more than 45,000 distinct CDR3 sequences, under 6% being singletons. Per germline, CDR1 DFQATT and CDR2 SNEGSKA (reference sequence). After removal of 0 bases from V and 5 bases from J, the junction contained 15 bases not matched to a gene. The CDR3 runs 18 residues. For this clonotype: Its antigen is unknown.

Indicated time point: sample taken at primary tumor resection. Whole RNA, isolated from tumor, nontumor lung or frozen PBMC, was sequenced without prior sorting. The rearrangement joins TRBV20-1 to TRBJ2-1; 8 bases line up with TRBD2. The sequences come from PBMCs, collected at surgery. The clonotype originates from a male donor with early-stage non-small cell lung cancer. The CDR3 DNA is TGCAGTGCTAGAGATGAGGTCCCCACTAGCGGAGACGACAATGAGCAGTTCTTC. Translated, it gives CSARDEVPTSGDDNEQFF.